The 32 T cell receptor beta chains below all came from one sample that was sequenced in a study of blood T cell repertoires in COVID-19. Some clones are missing from TCRdb's copy, which holds only in-frame ones; the method was immunoSEQ multiplex PCR. The table lists approximately 290,000 clones, 75% to 90% of them singletons. Sequencing was done on a sample of peripheral blood. The receptors derive from a man aged 25-45 years with acute or convalescent COVID-19.

The chain employs TRBV30 and TRBJ2-2; 12 bases are a match to TRBD2. V shed 5 bases, J shed 5 bases, and the junction held 3 bases outside the gene matches. The CDR3 covers 14 residues. CDR1 and CDR2 from the germline V gene are GTSNPN and SVGIG (reference sequence). As DNA, the CDR3 is TGTGCCTGGGGGACTAGCGGGTGGACCGGGGAGCTGTTTTTT. It specifies CAWGTSGWTGELFF.

The J gene is TRBJ1-1, the V gene TRBV5-1; TRBD1 agrees at 9 bases. Germline V gene data show CDR1 as SGHRS and CDR2 as YFSETQ. The CDR3 loop spans 15 amino acids. V lost 4 bases, J lost 2 bases, and 6 bases stayed unmatched. This CDR3 is CASSRGQGINTEAFF. In nucleotides, the CDR3 is TGCGCCAGCAGCAGAGGACAGGGGATCAACACTGAAGCTTTCTTT.

The rearrangement joins TRBV20-1 to TRBJ2-7, with D uncertain. The CDR3 extends over 11 amino acids. From germline, CDR1 is DFQATT and CDR2 SNEGSKA (reference sequence). V was trimmed by 3 bases and J by 4 bases, leaving 7 bases between them. The CDR3 sequence is CSASESYEQYF. Here the CDR3 DNA reads TGCAGTGCTAGTGAGAGTTACGAGCAGTACTTC.

The rearrangement joins TRBV27 to TRBJ2-3, with D possibly TRBD1 on 5 matching bases. V lost 3 bases and J lost 4, with 14 bases in between. CDR3 length equals 15 residues. Looked up from germline, CDR1 is MNHEY and CDR2 is SMNVEV (reference sequence). The DNA for the CDR3 is TGTGCCAGCAGTTTGGTGGGGCGAAAGGCAGATACGCAGTATTTT. Its translation is CASSLVGRKADTQYF.

The chain links TRBV7-9 to TRBJ2-1; 9 nucleotides match TRBD2. The V gene end was trimmed by 5 bases and the J gene end by 7 bases; junction bases not matched to a gene: 12. Germline CDR1 is SEHNR and CDR2 is FQNEAQ (reference sequence). CDR3 length: 16 amino acids. CDR3 residues: CASSDLIAGEGNEQFF. CDR3 DNA sequence: TGTGCCAGCAGCGACCTCATAGCGGGAGAGGGGAATGAGCAGTTCTTC.

This clone was detected a few times. The chain is built from TRBV6-5 and TRBJ1-1, with 8 bases matching TRBD1. CDR3 length equals 13 residues. Germline V gives CDR1 MNHEY, CDR2 SVGAGI. The V gene end was trimmed by 4 bases and the J gene end by 10 bases; junction bases not matched to a gene: 8. In DNA form, the CDR3 reads TGTGCCAGCAGTTTCGAGCAGGGGGCGAGAGCTTTCTTT. Translation gives CASSFEQGARAFF.

The chain is built from TRBV3-1 (or the pseudogene TRBV3-2) and TRBJ2-1; 9 bases are a match to TRBD1. Per the germline V gene, CDR1 is LGHDT and CDR2 is YNNKEL (reference sequence). V lost 6 bases to trimming and J lost 4 bases; unmatched junction nucleotides: 4. This CDR3 has 14 residues. The CDR3 DNA follows: TGTGCCAGCAGTGCGGACAGGGGATACAATGAGCAGTTCTTC. Its protein is CASSADRGYNEQFF.

V usage is TRBV4-2 and J usage is TRBJ2-1; perhaps TRBD2 as D (6 bases). The V end lost 3 bases, the J end lost 4 bases, and 10 bases lay between the germline ends. CDR1 and CDR2 (germline): LGHNA, YNFKEQ. The CDR3 loop spans 14 amino acids. In nucleotides, the CDR3 is TGTGCCAGCAGCCACCGCGGGGAATACAATGAGCAGTTCTTC. It encodes CASSHRGEYNEQFF.

The rearrangement links TRBV6-1 to TRBJ1-5, with D perhaps TRBD1 (5 bases). The CDR3 is made up of 13 amino acids. CDR1 and CDR2 (germline): MNHNS, SASEGT. The ends were cut back, 0 bases at V and 5 bases at J, with 5 bases in the middle. The CDR3 nucleotides are TGTGCCAGCAGTGAAGCGGGGCATCAGCCCCAGCATTTT. The encoded protein is CASSEAGHQPQHF.

CDR3 nucleotides: TGTGCCAGCAGCTTACTAATGACAGGCAACACTGAAGCTTTCTTT. This gives the protein CASSLLMTGNTEAFF. This chain connects TRBV7-6 to TRBJ1-1; a possible D gene is TRBD1 (6 bases). Trimming removed 2 bases from V and 2 bases from J, with 12 bases in between. This CDR3 region has 15 residues. Germline V gene sequence: CDR1 SGHVS, CDR2 FNYEAQ.

This chain uses TRBV19 with TRBJ1-1; 7 bases fit TRBD1. V lost 4 bases to trimming and J lost 6 bases; unmatched junction nucleotides: 5. The germline V gene encodes CDR1 LNHDA and CDR2 SQIVND (reference sequence). This CDR3 region has 13 residues. Written as DNA, the CDR3 is TGTGCCAGTAGTAACAGGGGTGGGTCTGAAGCTTTCTTT. Translated: CASSNRGGSEAFF.

This chain's CDR3 is CASSPPLTGSSMEQYF. CDR3 coding DNA: TGCGCCAGCAGCCCCCCCTTGACAGGTTCGAGCATGGAGCAGTACTTC. The gene calls are TRBV4-1 and TRBJ2-7; tentative D call: TRBD1 (6 bases). V was pared by 4 bases and J by 7 bases, with 23 bases between. Germline values: CDR1 MGHRA, CDR2 YSYEKL. The CDR3 loop spans 16 amino acids.

V is TRBV6-1 and J is TRBJ1-1; tentatively, D is TRBD1 (5 bases). The CDR3 runs to 15 residues. Trimming took 5 bases from V and 5 from J, leaving 18 bases between them. The germline V gene encodes CDR1 MNHNS and CDR2 SASEGT. This CDR3 is CASSWTSGTGTEAFF. The CDR3 DNA is TGTGCCAGCAGTTGGACGAGCGGGACGGGGACTGAAGCTTTCTTT.

The V gene is TRBV3-1 (or the pseudogene TRBV3-2), the J gene TRBJ1-1; 10 nucleotides agree with TRBD1. The trim removed 6 bases at V and 10 bases at J, leaving 11 bases unmatched. The germline V gene has CDR1 LGHDT and CDR2 YNNKEL (reference sequence). This CDR3 spans 14 amino acids. CDR3 loop: CASSHLGTGEIAFF. Written as DNA, the CDR3 is TGTGCCAGCAGTCACCTAGGGACAGGGGAAATAGCTTTCTTT.

V usage is TRBV6-5 and J usage is TRBJ1-1; D is perhaps TRBD1 (6 bases). The CDR3 is 15 amino acids. The V end was cut by 2 bases, the J end by 10 bases, with 20 bases between. The V gene's germline CDR1 is MNHEY and CDR2 SVGAGI. DNA for the CDR3: TGTGCCAGCAGTTACCTGGAACAGGGTAGACGGGGAGCTTTCTTT. Residues: CASSYLEQGRRGAFF.

The chain uses TRBV19 and TRBJ1-1, with a weak D call TRBD1 (5 bases). Trimming took 6 bases from V and 0 from J, leaving 8 bases between them. This CDR3 comprises 13 residues. Germline V lookup: CDR1 LNHDA, CDR2 SQIVND (reference sequence). CDR3 sequence reads: CASRRQLNTEAFF. Here the CDR3 DNA reads TGTGCCAGTAGACGACAGTTGAACACTGAAGCTTTCTTT.

J is TRBJ2-3 and V is TRBV30; 8 bases agree with TRBD2. This CDR3 has 14 residues. Per germline, CDR1 GTSNPN and CDR2 SVGIG (reference sequence). The ends lost 3 bases at V and 2 bases at J; junction bases unmatched: 4. This CDR3 is CAWSPGGATDTQYF. The CDR3 nucleotides are TGTGCCTGGAGCCCGGGGGGGGCCACAGATACGCAGTATTTT.

The CDR3 region is CASSQLGTSGSYEQYF. CDR3 nucleotide sequence: TGTGCCAGCAGTCAACTCGGGACTAGCGGGTCCTACGAGCAGTACTTC. The gene calls are TRBV28 and TRBJ2-7, with TRBD2 matching over 12 bases. Germline trimming cut 5 bases from V and 1 base from J; bases unmatched to any gene: 6. Germline CDR1 MDHEN, CDR2 SYDVKM. The length of the CDR3 is 16 residues.

The CDR3 DNA is TGCGCCAGCAGTGACCCCGGGAGACTCTACGAGCAGTACTTC. The encoded protein is CASSDPGRLYEQYF. This chain joins TRBV10-1 and TRBJ2-7; possibly TRBD2 for D (6 bases). Germline V gives CDR1 WNHNN, CDR2 SYGVQD (reference sequence). Trimming removed 3 bases from V and 3 bases from J, with 12 bases in between. The CDR3 runs to 14 residues.

The chain links TRBV28 to TRBJ1-3, with D possibly matching TRBD1 (5 bases). This CDR3 is 15 amino acids long. Germline CDR1 reads MDHEN; CDR2 reads SYDVKM. Between the trimmed V and J ends, which lost 5 bases and 4 bases, there was a span of 15 bases. This CDR3 reads CASSPYGGGGNTIYF. Written as DNA, the CDR3 is TGTGCCAGCAGTCCGTACGGGGGAGGCGGAAACACCATATATTTT.

The rearrangement links TRBV6-5 to TRBJ2-1; tentative D call: TRBD2 (5 bases). Germline V lookup: CDR1 MNHEY, CDR2 SVGAGI. Between the trimmed V and J ends, which lost 7 bases and 1 base, there was a span of 14 bases. The CDR3 loop spans 15 amino acids. CDR3 in DNA: TGTGCCAGCACCGAGGGCTCGGTTTCCTACAATGAGCAGTTCTTC. Protein sequence: CASTEGSVSYNEQFF.

This chain uses TRBV14 with TRBJ1-6, with a weak D call TRBD1 (6 bases). CDR1 is SGHDN, CDR2 FVKESK, per germline. Deletions cut 4 bases from V and 7 bases from J, with 20 bases between. This CDR3 has 17 amino acids. CDR3 DNA sequence: TGTGCCAGCAGCCCATTGGGCAGGGGTTTGGAAAATTCACCCCTCCACTTT. Translated: CASSPLGRGLENSPLHF.

The chain employs TRBV11-2 and TRBJ1-1, with no clear D. The CDR3 runs to 13 residues. CDR1 is SGHAT and CDR2 is FQNNGV in the germline V gene. Trimming cost V 5 bases and J 2 bases, with 9 bases left between them. In DNA, the CDR3 is TGTGCCAGCAGCGTGGGCCGCAACACTGAAGCTTTCTTT. It encodes CASSVGRNTEAFF.

The chain has TRBV19 and TRBJ1-4, with unresolved D. Between the trimmed V and J ends, which lost 5 bases and 3 bases, there was a span of 13 bases. The germline V gene has CDR1 LNHDA and CDR2 SQIVND (reference sequence). The CDR3 contains 15 residues. The CDR3 is CASSPAFSSNEKLFF. CDR3 in DNA: TGTGCCAGTAGTCCCGCATTCAGTTCTAATGAAAAACTGTTTTTT.

The rearrangement links TRBV19 to TRBJ2-1, with 12 nucleotides matching TRBD2. Germline lookup yields CDR1 LNHDA and CDR2 SQIVND (reference sequence). V gave up 3 bases and J gave up 0 bases; unmatched junction bases: 6. This CDR3 is built from 18 residues. The CDR3 loop reads CASSIRLAGGSSYNEQFF. As DNA, the CDR3 is TGTGCCAGTAGTATTCGTCTAGCGGGAGGGAGCTCCTACAATGAGCAGTTCTTC.

V gene TRBV6-5 combines with J gene TRBJ1-2; possible D gene TRBD1, 6 bases. The V gene's germline CDR1 is MNHEY and CDR2 SVGAGI. V gave up 7 bases and J gave up 2 bases, with 14 bases separating them. CDR3 length: 14 residues. The CDR3 reads CASTRTTGNYGYTF. In DNA, the CDR3 is TGTGCCAGCACGCGAACCACAGGGAACTATGGCTACACCTTC.

The gene calls are TRBV11-2 and TRBJ2-1; possible D gene TRBD2, 6 bases. The length of the CDR3 is 16 residues. V lost 0 bases and J 8 bases, leaving 17 bases between the germline ends. The germline CDR1 and CDR2 sequences are SGHAT and FQNNGV. The CDR3 DNA follows: TGTGCCAGCAGCTTAGATCTCAAGACTAGATCATATGAGCAGTTCTTC. Its translation is CASSLDLKTRSYEQFF.

This chain links TRBV27 with TRBJ1-1; D ambiguous. The germline V gene has CDR1 MNHEY and CDR2 SMNVEV (reference sequence). There are 13 residues in the CDR3. Trimming shortened V by 2 bases and J by 11 bases, and 15 bases separated the two germline ends. DNA of the CDR3: TGTGCCAGCAGTTTAAATACCCGAGGGTGGGCTTTCTTT. It yields the protein CASSLNTRGWAFF.

This chain links TRBV7-3 with TRBJ2-1, with D possibly being TRBD1 (7 bases). The ends were cut back, 3 bases at V and 9 bases at J, with 15 bases in the middle. The germline V gene encodes CDR1 SGHTA and CDR2 FQGTGA. The CDR3 extends over 14 amino acids. Written as DNA, the CDR3 is TGTGCCAGCAGCTTGGCGGGACAGAACTTTGAGCAGTTCTTC. Amino acids: CASSLAGQNFEQFF.

The chain links TRBV6-5 to TRBJ1-6, with 7 bases that match TRBD1. CDR1 MNHEY and CDR2 SVGAGI come from the germline V gene. The V segment lost 7 bases and the J segment 7 bases; nucleotides outside the gene matches: 10. The CDR3 totals 15 residues. The CDR3 DNA sequence: TGTGCCAGCACCAAAAAGACAGGGAGGAATTCACCCCTCCACTTT. It encodes CASTKKTGRNSPLHF.

The chain employs TRBV7-3 and TRBJ2-2; 10 nucleotides match TRBD1. CDR3 length equals 15 residues. Germline lookup yields CDR1 SGHTA and CDR2 FQGTGA. V lost 5 bases, J lost 6 bases, and 6 bases stayed unmatched. The CDR3 is CASSGQGVASGELFF. CDR3 nucleotide sequence: TGTGCCAGCAGCGGACAGGGGGTGGCATCCGGGGAGCTGTTTTTT.

This chain links TRBV19 with TRBJ2-7; 7 bases are shared with TRBD1. The V segment lost 8 bases and the J segment 6 bases; nucleotides outside the gene matches: 10. Germline V gives CDR1 LNHDA, CDR2 SQIVND (reference sequence). The CDR3 spans 13 residues. Here the CDR3 DNA reads TGTGCCAGTTCCAAGGACAGGTCGGTCGAGCAGTACTTC. Translating gives CASSKDRSVEQYF. Using reference TRBV19 and TRBJ2-7 for the parts outside the CDR3, the full variable domain is DGGITQSPKYLFRKEGQNVTLSCEQNLNHDAMYWYRQDPGQGLRLIYYSQIVNDFQKGDIAEGYSVSREKKESFPLTVTSAQKNPTAFYLCASSKDRSVEQYFGPGTRLTVT.